Sequencing of this T cell receptor beta chain was carried out in a study of shared clonotypes between healthy human individuals. The repertoire was sequenced with immunoSEQ multiplex PCR; TCRdb's copy has only in-frame clones and lacks some. The sample lists more than 400,000 clones, roughly 80% occurring once. Many counts were recorded for this clone. Germline assignment: CDR1 LNHNV and CDR2 YYDKDF (reference sequence). V lost 5 bases, J lost 0 bases, and 17 bases lay in between. The CDR3 covers 17 residues. The sample comprised PBMCs. The clonotype comes from a woman in her thirties or forties in good health. Some clones in this sample may be carry-over from other donors' samples. The chain links TRBV15 to TRBJ2-1; D might be TRBD1 (6 bases). DNA for the CDR3: TGTGCCACCAGCGGAACCTCAGGGGTAGGCTCCTACAATGAGCAGTTCTTC. Translating it yields CATSGTSGVGSYNEQFF.